This T cell receptor (beta chain) was identified in a study of OX40 agonist ivuxolimab in advanced cancers. About the research overall: At doses from 0.01 to 10 mg/kg, patients were given intravenous ivuxolimab every 2 weeks. Participants, about 83% male, averaged approximately 60 years of age, ranging from roughly 20 to 85.

Findings and caveats of the study: Expansion of clones was among the lowest in partial responders at 0.1-3.0 mg/kg.

Libraries were prepared by immunoSEQ multiplex PCR; TCRdb keeps only in-frame clonotypes and omits some of them. The table records some 66,000 clones, 85% of them present only once. Patients with autoimmune history or systemic immunosuppression were excluded. Germline V gene sequence: CDR1 KGHSH, CDR2 LQKENI. The CDR3 contains 12 residues. Between the trimmed V and J ends, which lost 3 bases and 10 bases, there was a span of 9 bases. On this clone: The antigen is unknown.

This chain joins TRBV18 and TRBJ2-2, with a tentative D call TRBD2 (5 bases). Sequencing was performed on CD4+ or CD8+ T cells sorted from blood, taken in a trial of the OX40 agonist ivuxolimab. The TCR originated in an adult with an advanced solid tumor such as melanoma, head and neck, liver or kidney cancer. CDR3 amino acids: CASSPRAEELFF. CDR3 coding DNA: TGTGCCAGCTCACCGAGGGCGGAGGAGCTGTTTTTT.